One and the same sample provided the 23 T cell receptor beta chains below, sequenced in a study of beta chain features in type 1 diabetes (dated by TCRdb to about 2018). Preparation of the library involved the immunoSEQ multiplex PCR assay. The entire isolated RNA was reverse transcribed using the High Capacity cDNA Reverse Transcription Kit, and thus expressed TCRB transcripts were sequenced. TCRdb mirrors the immuneACCESS table, restricted to in-frame sequences. Some clones are absent from its copies; in checked studies, under half trace to an unresolved V gene, and the reason for the others is unknown. The sample data list about 340,000 clones, and 6.5% to 10% of these were observed just once. The ten most abundant clones make up less than 0.45% of the sample. The sample consisted of central memory CD4+ T cells from blood. These receptors all come from a woman aged 18-29 years in good health.

There are a few counts of this clone. In nucleotides, the CDR3 is TGTGCCAGCAGCCCCCAGGGTGGACTAGCGGGAGGGCAGTTCTTC. It codes for CASSPQGGLAGGQFF. The rearrangement uses TRBV6-6 and TRBJ2-1, with 14 bases aligning to TRBD2. This CDR3 comprises 15 residues. The germline CDR1 and CDR2 sequences are MNHNY and SVGAGI (reference sequence). V trimming: 6 bases; J trimming: 12 bases; junction bases outside the gene matches: 10.

This clone has a handful of counts. Distinct nucleotide sequences in the sample also encode this CDR3. The genes are TRBV12-5 and TRBJ2-2; D is ambiguous. Germline V gives CDR1 LGHNT, CDR2 FRNRAP. CDR3 length: 11 amino acids. Trimming cost V 2 bases and J 7 bases, with 2 bases left between them. In DNA, the CDR3 is TGTGCTAGTGGTTTGCACGGGGAGCTGTTTTTT. This gives the protein CASGLHGELFF.

This clone appeared a few times. CDR3 residues: CASSLWTSGFLGYNEQFF. For the CDR3, the DNA is TGTGCCAGCAGCTTGTGGACTAGCGGGTTCTTAGGGTACAATGAGCAGTTCTTC. The chain joins TRBV5-6 to TRBJ2-1, with 11 bases lining up with TRBD2. V lost 1 base and J lost 4; bases outside the gene matches: 10. In germline, CDR1 is SGHDT, CDR2 YYEEEE. This CDR3 region has 18 residues.

The CDR3 is CASSLSSDSSYEQYF. CDR3 DNA: TGCGCCAGCAGCCTTAGTTCCGACAGCTCCTACGAGCAGTACTTC. The V call is TRBV4-1, the J call TRBJ2-7; the D gene is possibly TRBD1 (5 bases). V was pared by 4 bases and J by 0 bases, with 13 bases between. Germline V CDR1 and CDR2: MGHRA, YSYEKL. The CDR3 totals 15 residues.

This clone was detected many times. J is TRBJ1-4 and V is TRBV18; TRBD1 might be the D (5 bases). The CDR3 is made up of 15 amino acids. Germline V gives CDR1 KGHSH, CDR2 LQKENI. Between the trimmed V and J ends, which lost 3 bases and 3 bases, there was a span of 11 bases. CDR3 bases: TGTGCCAGCTCACCGATACAGGCGTCTAATGAAAAACTGTTTTTT. This translates into CASSPIQASNEKLFF. The full variable domain, rest sourced from reference TRBV18 and TRBJ1-4, is NAGVMQNPRHLVRRRGQEARLRCSPMKGHSHVYWYRQLPEEGLKFMVYLQKENIIDESGMPKERFSAEFPKEGPSILRIQQVVRGDSAAYFCASSPIQASNEKLFFGSGTQLSVL.

The chain combines TRBV10-3 with TRBJ2-7, with D tentatively TRBD2 (5 bases). This CDR3 region has 14 residues. V was shortened by 3 bases and J by 5 bases, with 14 bases between the two germline ends. From germline, CDR1 is ENHRY and CDR2 SYGVKD. CDR3 sequence: CAISEGGSGHEQYF. Here the CDR3 DNA reads TGTGCCATCAGTGAAGGAGGCAGTGGGCACGAGCAGTACTTC.

The chain uses TRBV5-1 and TRBJ2-1, with TRBD1 as a possible D gene (6 bases). The CDR3 contains 20 residues. Germline lookup yields CDR1 SGHRS and CDR2 YFSETQ. Deletions cut 4 bases from V and 0 bases from J, with 26 bases between. The CDR3 DNA sequence: TGCGCCAGCAGCGCGAACCCCGCGACAGGAGACAGGAGCTCCTACAATGAGCAGTTCTTC. The encoded protein is CASSANPATGDRSSYNEQFF.

This chain links TRBV5-5 with TRBJ1-1, with unresolved D. The germline V gene encodes CDR1 SGHKS and CDR2 YYEKEE (reference sequence). Trimming removed 5 bases at V and 0 bases at J, with 14 bases between. The CDR3 totals 15 residues. The CDR3 DNA sequence: TGTGCCAGCAGAGGAGGAGCGGGGATGAACACTGAAGCTTTCTTT. It yields the protein CASRGGAGMNTEAFF.

This clone occurred a few times. This chain connects TRBV7-9 to TRBJ1-1, with D unresolved. Germline assignment: CDR1 SEHNR and CDR2 FQNEAQ (reference sequence). The CDR3 totals 14 residues. V was cut by 5 bases and J by 8 bases, with 18 bases left in between. The CDR3 nucleotides read TGTGCCAGCAGCGTCGGAGACGGACGTCAGGAAGCTTTCTTT. This translates into CASSVGDGRQEAFF.

This clone was counted between two and nine times. The rearrangement uses TRBV18 and TRBJ1-4; no firm D call. Germline V gives CDR1 KGHSH, CDR2 LQKENI. Trimming stripped 6 bases from V and 1 base from J, with 6 bases between. The CDR3 sequence is 13 residues long. CDR3 nucleotide sequence: TGTGCCAGCTCTAGCGGAACTAATGAAAAACTGTTTTTT. Its protein product is CASSSGTNEKLFF. The entire variable domain, with the rest obtained from reference TRBV18 and TRBJ1-4, is as follows: NAGVMQNPRHLVRRRGQEARLRCSPMKGHSHVYWYRQLPEEGLKFMVYLQKENIIDESGMPKERFSAEFPKEGPSILRIQQVVRGDSAAYFCASSSGTNEKLFFGSGTQLSVL.

The chain combines TRBV6-1 with TRBJ2-5; 8 bases align to TRBD1. Germline V gene sequence: CDR1 MNHNS, CDR2 SASEGT. There are 13 residues in the CDR3. V gave up 4 bases and J gave up 4 bases; unmatched junction bases: 2. The CDR3 DNA sequence: TGTGCCAGCAGTGGTCAGGGGGCAGAGACCCAGTACTTC. Residues: CASSGQGAETQYF.

The gene calls are TRBV6-5 and TRBJ2-7; no clear D. Trimming removed 10 bases at V and 2 bases at J, with 15 bases between. The CDR3 sequence is 13 residues long. Germline CDR1 and CDR2: MNHEY and SVGAGI. The CDR3 region is CANPGPMPYEQYF. DNA of the CDR3: TGTGCCAACCCAGGTCCCATGCCCTACGAGCAGTACTTC.

The gene calls are TRBV7-2 and TRBJ2-7; TRBD2 agrees at 10 bases. Trimming cost V 5 bases and J 3 bases; bases outside gene matches: 10. Per germline, CDR1 SGHTA and CDR2 FQGNSA. CDR3 length: 16 amino acids. CDR3 loop: CASSTFSGRAIYEQYF. CDR3 in DNA: TGTGCCAGCAGCACCTTCAGCGGGAGGGCGATCTACGAGCAGTACTTC.

This chain uses TRBV16 with TRBJ2-1; 11 bases fit TRBD1. The CDR3 runs to 18 residues. V lost 1 base, J lost 2 bases, and 7 bases stayed unmatched. In germline, CDR1 is KGHSY, CDR2 FQNENV. CDR3 DNA: TGTGCCAGCAGCCAATTGGCGGGACAGGGGGAGGCCTACAATGAGCAGTTCTTC. Residues: CASSQLAGQGEAYNEQFF.

A note on this clone: This same CDR3 is encoded by further DNA sequences in the sample. The rearrangement joins TRBV6-5 to TRBJ1-1; possible D gene TRBD1, 5 bases. The germline V gene encodes CDR1 MNHEY and CDR2 SVGAGI. There are 15 residues in the CDR3. Trimming shortened V by 2 bases and J by 0 bases, and 10 bases separated the two germline ends. The CDR3, as DNA: TGTGCCAGCAGTTACGGGGGACTCATGAACACTGAAGCTTTCTTT. Amino acid sequence: CASSYGGLMNTEAFF.

This chain connects TRBV18 to TRBJ2-5, with D possibly TRBD2 on 5 matching bases. Germline V lookup: CDR1 KGHSH, CDR2 LQKENI. The ends were cut back, 6 bases at V and 2 bases at J, with 10 bases in the middle. This CDR3 has 13 residues. Here the CDR3 reads CASSPDFQETQYF. The DNA for the CDR3 is TGTGCCAGCTCCCCGGACTTTCAAGAGACCCAGTACTTC.

This chain links TRBV27 with TRBJ2-7; weak D call: TRBD1 (6 bases). Germline V gene sequence: CDR1 MNHEY, CDR2 SMNVEV (reference sequence). This CDR3 has 12 residues. V was trimmed by 4 bases and J by 6 bases, leaving 10 bases between them. CDR3 protein: CASSSGHFEQYF. CDR3 nucleotide sequence: TGTGCCAGCAGTTCGGGACATTTCGAGCAGTACTTC.

This clone was seen a handful of times. The chain is built from TRBV7-3 and TRBJ2-3, with TRBD2 as a possible D gene (5 bases). V was shortened by 5 bases and J by 1 base, with 10 bases between the two germline ends. There are 14 residues in the CDR3. Germline CDR1 SGHTA, CDR2 FQGTGA. For the CDR3, the DNA is TGTGCCAGCAGCCAAGGGCGGGGCACAGATACGCAGTATTTT. Encoded protein: CASSQGRGTDTQYF.

Remarks on this clone: At one end, the junction sequence differs from germline, possibly due to a read error. The chain uses TRBV7-2 and TRBJ2-7, with TRBD2 matching over 7 bases. This CDR3 spans 16 amino acids. Germline lookup yields CDR1 SGHTA and CDR2 FQGNSA. In DNA form, the CDR3 reads TGCGCCAGCAGCCAAGATGTGTCGGCGGGAGCCTACGAGCAGTACTTC. It specifies CASSQDVSAGAYEQYF.

The chain combines TRBV5-6 with TRBJ1-2; the match to TRBD1 covers 7 bases. Germline lookup yields CDR1 SGHDT and CDR2 YYEEEE. The CDR3 spans 14 residues. V was pared by 3 bases and J by 8 bases, with 10 bases of the junction left unmatched. The CDR3 bases are TGTGCCAGCAGCTCTTTCGGACAGGCGTGGGGCTACACCTTC. Its protein is CASSSFGQAWGYTF.

There are a few counts of this clone. This chain uses TRBV28 with TRBJ1-2, with D perhaps matching TRBD1 (6 bases). Germline CDR1 MDHEN, CDR2 SYDVKM. This CDR3 is 15 amino acids long. Trimming removed 7 bases at V and 4 bases at J, with 19 bases between. Written as DNA, the CDR3 is TGTGCCAGCACTCTACCGGGGACACAGATCTATGGCTACACCTTC. Translated, it gives CASTLPGTQIYGYTF.

This clone was seen more than once but under ten times. The chain is built from TRBV27 and TRBJ2-7; TRBD1 might be the D (5 bases). In germline, CDR1 is MNHEY, CDR2 SMNVEV (reference sequence). This CDR3 has 13 residues. Trimming shortened V by 1 base and J by 5 bases, and 9 bases separated the two germline ends. The CDR3: CASSLWGGDEQYF. The DNA for the CDR3 is TGTGCCAGCAGTTTATGGGGCGGAGACGAGCAGTACTTC.

This clone was counted a few times. The chain is built from TRBV4-3 and TRBJ2-6; no clear D gene. V lost 1 base, J lost 4 bases, and 11 bases lay in between. The CDR3 has 16 residues. The germline V gene has CDR1 LGHNA and CDR2 YSLEER. The CDR3, as DNA: TGCGCCAGCAGCCAAGGGGTTGGGTCCGGGGCCAACGTCCTGACTTTC. It yields the protein CASSQGVGSGANVLTF.